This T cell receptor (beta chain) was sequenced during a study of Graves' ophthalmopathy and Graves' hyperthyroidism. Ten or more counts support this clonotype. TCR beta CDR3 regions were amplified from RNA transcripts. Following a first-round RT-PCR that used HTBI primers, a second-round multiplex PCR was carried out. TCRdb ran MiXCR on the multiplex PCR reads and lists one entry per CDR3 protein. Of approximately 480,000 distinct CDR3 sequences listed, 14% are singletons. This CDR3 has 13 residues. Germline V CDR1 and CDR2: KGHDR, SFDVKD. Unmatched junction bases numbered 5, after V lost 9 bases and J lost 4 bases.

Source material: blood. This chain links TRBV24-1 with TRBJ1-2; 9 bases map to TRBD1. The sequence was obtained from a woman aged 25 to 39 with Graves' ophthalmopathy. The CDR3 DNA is TGTGCCACCGAACAGGGGGCTGGCTATGGCTACACCTTC. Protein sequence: CATEQGAGYGYTF.